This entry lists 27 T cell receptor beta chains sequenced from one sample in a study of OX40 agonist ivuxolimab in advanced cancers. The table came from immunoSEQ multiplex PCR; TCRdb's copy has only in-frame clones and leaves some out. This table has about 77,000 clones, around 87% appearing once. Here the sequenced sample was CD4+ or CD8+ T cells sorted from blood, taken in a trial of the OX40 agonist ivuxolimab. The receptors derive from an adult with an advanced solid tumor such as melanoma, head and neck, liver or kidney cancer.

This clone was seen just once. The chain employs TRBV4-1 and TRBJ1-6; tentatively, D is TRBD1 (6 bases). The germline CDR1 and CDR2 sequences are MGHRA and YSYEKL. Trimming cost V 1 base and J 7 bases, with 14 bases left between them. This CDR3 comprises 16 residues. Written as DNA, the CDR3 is TGCGCCAGCAGCCAAGTTGTAGCAGGGGAGAATTCACCCCTCCACTTT. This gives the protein CASSQVVAGENSPLHF.

Here the CDR3 reads CASSVGGYQETQYF. The CDR3 nucleotides read TGTGCCAGCAGCGTAGGGGGGTACCAAGAGACCCAGTACTTC. J is TRBJ2-5 and V is TRBV9, with D perhaps TRBD1 or TRBD2 (5 bases each). Trimming took 0 bases from V and 0 from J, leaving 6 bases between them. Germline V gives CDR1 SGDLS, CDR2 YYNGEE. The CDR3 totals 14 residues.

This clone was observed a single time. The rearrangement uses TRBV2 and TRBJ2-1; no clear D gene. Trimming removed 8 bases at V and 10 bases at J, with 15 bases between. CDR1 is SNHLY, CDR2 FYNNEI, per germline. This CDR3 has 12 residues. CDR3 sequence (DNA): TGTGCCAGCGGAATGCACCTAGGGGAGCAGTTCTTC. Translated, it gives CASGMHLGEQFF.

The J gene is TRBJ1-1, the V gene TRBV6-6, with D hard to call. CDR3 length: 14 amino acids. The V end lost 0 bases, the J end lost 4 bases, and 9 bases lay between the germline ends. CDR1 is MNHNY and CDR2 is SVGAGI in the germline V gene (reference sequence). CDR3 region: CASSYSTLTTEAFF. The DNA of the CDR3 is TGTGCCAGCAGTTACTCGACGTTAACCACTGAAGCTTTCTTT.

The CDR3 DNA follows: TGTGCCAGTAGTAAGGCAGGGGTAGATTGGGCGAACACCGGGGAGCTGTTTTTT. Translation: CASSKAGVDWANTGELFF. The chain is built from TRBV19 and TRBJ2-2; possibly TRBD1 for D (6 bases). This CDR3 is built from 18 residues. Trimming pared 4 bases from V and 0 bases from J, leaving 18 bases between. CDR1 LNHDA and CDR2 SQIVND come from the germline V gene (reference sequence).

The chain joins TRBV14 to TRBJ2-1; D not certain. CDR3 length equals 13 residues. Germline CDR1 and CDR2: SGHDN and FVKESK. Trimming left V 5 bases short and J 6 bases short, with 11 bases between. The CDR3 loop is CASSRELSNEQFF. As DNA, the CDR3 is TGTGCCAGCAGCAGGGAACTAAGCAATGAGCAGTTCTTC.

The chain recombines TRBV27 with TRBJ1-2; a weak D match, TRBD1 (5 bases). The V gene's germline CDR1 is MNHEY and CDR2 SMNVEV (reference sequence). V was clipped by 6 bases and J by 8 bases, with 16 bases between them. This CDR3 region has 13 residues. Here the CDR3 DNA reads TGTGCCAGCAGACCTTCGGGGGGGGAGGGCTACACCTTC. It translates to CASRPSGGEGYTF.

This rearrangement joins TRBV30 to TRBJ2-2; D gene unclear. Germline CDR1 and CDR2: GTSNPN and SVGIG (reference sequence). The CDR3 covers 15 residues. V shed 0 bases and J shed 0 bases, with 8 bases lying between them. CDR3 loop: CAWSVTVANTGELFF. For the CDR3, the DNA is TGTGCCTGGAGTGTAACGGTTGCGAACACCGGGGAGCTGTTTTTT.

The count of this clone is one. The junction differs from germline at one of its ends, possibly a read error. The CDR3 sequence is CASSFYIDSNQPQHF. The CDR3 DNA sequence: TGTGCTAGCAGCTTCTATATCGACAGTAATCAGCCCCAGCATTTT. The chain joins TRBV5-8 to TRBJ1-5; tentative D call: TRBD1 (5 bases). From germline, CDR1 is SGHTS and CDR2 YDEGEE. The CDR3 contains 15 residues.

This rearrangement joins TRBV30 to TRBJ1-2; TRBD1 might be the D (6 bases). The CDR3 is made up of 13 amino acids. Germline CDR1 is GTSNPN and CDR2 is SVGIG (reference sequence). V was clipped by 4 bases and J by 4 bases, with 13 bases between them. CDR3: CAWKGEMSYGYTF. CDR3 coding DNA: TGTGCCTGGAAGGGGGAAATGAGCTATGGCTACACCTTC.

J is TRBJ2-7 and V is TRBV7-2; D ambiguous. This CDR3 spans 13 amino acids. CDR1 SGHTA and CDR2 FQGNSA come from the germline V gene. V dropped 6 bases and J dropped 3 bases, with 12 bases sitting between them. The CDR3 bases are TGTGCCAGCAGTTTCCGGGTCCTCTACGAGCAGTACTTC. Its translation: CASSFRVLYEQYF.

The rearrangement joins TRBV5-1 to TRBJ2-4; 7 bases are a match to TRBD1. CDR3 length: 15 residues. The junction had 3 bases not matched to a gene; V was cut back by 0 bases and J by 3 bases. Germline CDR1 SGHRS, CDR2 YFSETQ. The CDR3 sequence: CASSLGDSYKNIQYF. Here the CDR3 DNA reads TGCGCCAGCAGCTTGGGGGACAGCTACAAAAACATTCAGTACTTC.

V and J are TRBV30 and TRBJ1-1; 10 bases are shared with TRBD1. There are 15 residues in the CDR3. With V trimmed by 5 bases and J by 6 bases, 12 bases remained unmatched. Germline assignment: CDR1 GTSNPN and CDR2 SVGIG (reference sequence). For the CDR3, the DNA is TGTGCCTGGTCGGACCGGGACAGGGGTTTCGCTGAAGCTTTCTTT. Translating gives CAWSDRDRGFAEAFF.

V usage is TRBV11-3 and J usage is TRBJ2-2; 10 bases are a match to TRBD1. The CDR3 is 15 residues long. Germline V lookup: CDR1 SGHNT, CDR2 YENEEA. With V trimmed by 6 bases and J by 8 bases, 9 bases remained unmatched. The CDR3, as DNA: TGTGCCAGCAGTACTGGACAGGGGGTAACAGGGGAGCTGTTTTTT. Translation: CASSTGQGVTGELFF.

The CDR3 sequence: CASSLEGAQDEQFF. The CDR3 DNA follows: TGTGCCAGCAGCTTGGAAGGGGCGCAGGATGAGCAGTTCTTC. The chain couples TRBV5-8 to TRBJ2-1; a weak D match, TRBD1 (5 bases). This CDR3 is 14 amino acids long. The V gene's germline CDR1 is SGHTS and CDR2 YDEGEE. Trimming cost V 0 bases and J 8 bases, with 12 bases left between them. Based on the CDR3 plus reference TRBV5-8 and TRBJ2-1, the full variable domain is EAGVTQSPTHLIKTRGQQATLRCSPISGHTSVYWYQQALGLGLQFLLWYDEGEERNRGNFPPRFSGRQFPNYSSELNVNALELEDSALYLCASSLEGAQDEQFFGPGTRLTVL.

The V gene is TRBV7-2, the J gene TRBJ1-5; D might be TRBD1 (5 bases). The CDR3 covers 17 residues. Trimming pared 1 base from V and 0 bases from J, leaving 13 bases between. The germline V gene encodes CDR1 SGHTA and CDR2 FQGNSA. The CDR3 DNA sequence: TGTGCCAGCAGCTTAGACATCGGGGGGTATAGCAATCAGCCCCAGCATTTT. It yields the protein CASSLDIGGYSNQPQHF.

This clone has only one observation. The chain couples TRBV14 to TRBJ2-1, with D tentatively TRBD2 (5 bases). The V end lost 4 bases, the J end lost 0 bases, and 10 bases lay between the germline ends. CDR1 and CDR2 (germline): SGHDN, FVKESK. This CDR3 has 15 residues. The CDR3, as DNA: TGTGCCAGCAGCCTGGGCCTAGCCTCCTACAATGAGCAGTTCTTC. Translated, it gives CASSLGLASYNEQFF.

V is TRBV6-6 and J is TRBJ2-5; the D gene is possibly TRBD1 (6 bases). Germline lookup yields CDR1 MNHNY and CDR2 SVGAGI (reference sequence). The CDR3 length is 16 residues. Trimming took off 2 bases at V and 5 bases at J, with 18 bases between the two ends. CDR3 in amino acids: CASSYPQGRGSETQYF. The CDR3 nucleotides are TGTGCCAGCAGTTACCCCCAGGGGAGAGGGTCGGAGACCCAGTACTTC.

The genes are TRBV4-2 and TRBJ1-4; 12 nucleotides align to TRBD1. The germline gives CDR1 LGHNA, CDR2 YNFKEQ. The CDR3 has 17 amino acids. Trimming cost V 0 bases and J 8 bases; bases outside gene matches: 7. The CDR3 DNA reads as TGTGCCAGCAGCCAAGAGGGACAGGGGGCTGGTGGAGAAAAACTGTTTTTT. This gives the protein CASSQEGQGAGGEKLFF.

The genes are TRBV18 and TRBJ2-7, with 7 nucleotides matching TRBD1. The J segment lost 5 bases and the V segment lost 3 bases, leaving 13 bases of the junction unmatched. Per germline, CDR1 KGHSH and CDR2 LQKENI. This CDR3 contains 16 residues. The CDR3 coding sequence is TGTGCCAGCTCACCGGCAAGGGGGACAGTGAAGGACGAGCAGTACTTC. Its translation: CASSPARGTVKDEQYF.

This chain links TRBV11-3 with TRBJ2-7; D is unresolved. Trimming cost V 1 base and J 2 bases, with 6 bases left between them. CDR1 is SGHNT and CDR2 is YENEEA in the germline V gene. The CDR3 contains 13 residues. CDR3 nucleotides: TGTGCCAGCAGCTTAGGGTCCCCCTACGAGCAGTACTTC. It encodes CASSLGSPYEQYF.

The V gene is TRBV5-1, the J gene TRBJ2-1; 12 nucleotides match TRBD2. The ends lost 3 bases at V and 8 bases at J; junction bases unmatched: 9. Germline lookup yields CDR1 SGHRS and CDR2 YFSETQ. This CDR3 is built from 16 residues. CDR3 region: CASSWNLAGGSDEQFF. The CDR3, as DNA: TGCGCCAGCAGCTGGAACCTAGCGGGAGGGTCGGATGAGCAGTTCTTC.

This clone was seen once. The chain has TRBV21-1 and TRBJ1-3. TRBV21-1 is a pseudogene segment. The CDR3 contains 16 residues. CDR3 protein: CASSDPGTDTGNTIYF. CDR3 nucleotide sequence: TGTGCCAGCAGTGACCCCGGGACGGATACTGGAAACACCATATATTTT.

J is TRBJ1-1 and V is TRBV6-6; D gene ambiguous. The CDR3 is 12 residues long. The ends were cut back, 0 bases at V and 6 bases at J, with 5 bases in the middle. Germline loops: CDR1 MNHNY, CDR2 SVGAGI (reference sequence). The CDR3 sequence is CASSYSGAEAFF. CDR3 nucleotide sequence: TGTGCCAGCAGTTACTCAGGAGCTGAAGCTTTCTTT.

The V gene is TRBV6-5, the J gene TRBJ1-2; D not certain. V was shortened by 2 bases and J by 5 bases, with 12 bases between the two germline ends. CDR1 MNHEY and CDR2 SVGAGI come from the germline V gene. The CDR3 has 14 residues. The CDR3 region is CASSYTTVVYGYTF. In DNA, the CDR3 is TGTGCCAGCAGTTACACTACAGTGGTTTATGGCTACACCTTC.

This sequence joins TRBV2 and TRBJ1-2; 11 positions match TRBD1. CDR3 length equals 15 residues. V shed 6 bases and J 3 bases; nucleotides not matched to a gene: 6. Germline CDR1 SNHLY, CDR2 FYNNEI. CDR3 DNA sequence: TGTGCCAGCAGCGCCAGGACAGGGGGCCACTATGGCTACACCTTC. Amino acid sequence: CASSARTGGHYGYTF.

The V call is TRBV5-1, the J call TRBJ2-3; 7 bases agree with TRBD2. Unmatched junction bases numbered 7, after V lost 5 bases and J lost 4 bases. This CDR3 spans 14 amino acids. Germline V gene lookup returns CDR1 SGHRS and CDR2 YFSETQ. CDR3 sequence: CASSWEGRADTQYF. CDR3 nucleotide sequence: TGCGCCAGCAGTTGGGAGGGGAGGGCAGATACGCAGTATTTT.